These 15 T cell receptor beta chains originate from one sample sequenced in a study of cytomegalovirus exposure and HLA in healthy donors. A multiplex PCR was run with 60 Vbeta primers and 13 Jbeta primers. TCRdb keeps only in-frame clones here, not all; method: immunoSEQ multiplex PCR. The sample holds 95,000 to 150,000 clones, more than 60% seen once. The sequenced sample was PBMCs. The receptors derive from a man younger than 35 in good health and CMV-seronegative.

This clone came up a few times. This chain uses TRBV30 with TRBJ2-1; the match to TRBD2 covers 12 bases. The ends lost 2 bases at V and 7 bases at J; junction bases unmatched: 6. The CDR3 contains 15 residues. Germline V gives CDR1 GTSNPN, CDR2 SVGIG (reference sequence). CDR3 nucleotide sequence: TGTGCCTGGAGTTCCCGACTAGCGGGAGCAAATGAGCAGTTCTTC. The encoded protein is CAWSSRLAGANEQFF.

The sample holds one count of this clone. This CDR3 reads CAIKDRKEVAYEQYF. The CDR3 bases are TGTGCCATCAAGGACAGGAAAGAAGTAGCCTACGAGCAGTACTTC. V usage is TRBV10-3 and J usage is TRBJ2-7, with TRBD1 matching over 7 bases. Trimming removed 7 bases from V and 2 bases from J; junction bases left unmatched: 11. CDR1 and CDR2 from the germline V gene are ENHRY and SYGVKD. The CDR3 totals 15 residues.

The V and J genes are TRBV11-2 and TRBJ2-1, with TRBD1 matching 7 bases. The germline gives CDR1 SGHAT, CDR2 FQNNGV. The V gene end was trimmed by 4 bases and the J gene end by 15 bases; junction bases not matched to a gene: 12. The CDR3 consists of 13 residues. CDR3 sequence reads: CASSWGQSGMGFF. For the CDR3, the DNA is TGTGCCAGCAGCTGGGGACAGTCAGGCATGGGGTTCTTC.

This clone was seen only a few times. The rearrangement links TRBV7-9 to TRBJ2-1; 10 positions match TRBD2. V shed 1 base and J 8 bases; nucleotides not matched to a gene: 17. The germline V gene encodes CDR1 SEHNR and CDR2 FQNEAQ (reference sequence). CDR3 length: 19 residues. DNA of the CDR3: TGTGCCAGCAGCTTAGAAGCTAGCGGGAGAGGTGATTTGTGCGATGAGCAGTTCTTC. This sequence encodes CASSLEASGRGDLCDEQFF.

The genes are TRBV27 and TRBJ2-7; D is perhaps TRBD2 (5 bases). CDR3 length: 17 residues. Germline assignment: CDR1 MNHEY and CDR2 SMNVEV (reference sequence). Trimming pared 2 bases from V and 3 bases from J, leaving 20 bases between. CDR3 in DNA: TGTGCCAGCAGTTTAGGGCCGGGAACCCGCCAGAACTACGAGCAGTACTTC. Protein: CASSLGPGTRQNYEQYF.

The V gene is TRBV5-1, the J gene TRBJ1-1; no clear D. The CDR3 consists of 14 residues. Per the germline V gene, CDR1 is SGHRS and CDR2 is YFSETQ. The V and J ends lost 0 bases and 4 bases respectively, with 10 bases between them. In DNA, the CDR3 is TGCGCCAGCAGCTTGGCGGGCGGGTCCACTGAAGCTTTCTTT. This sequence encodes CASSLAGGSTEAFF.

This clone was picked up a small number of times. The rearrangement links TRBV28 to TRBJ1-5, with D maybe TRBD1 (5 bases). V was cut by 9 bases and J by 5 bases, with 20 bases left in between. Germline CDR1 and CDR2: MDHEN and SYDVKM. The length of the CDR3 is 15 residues. CDR3 residues: CASQSRQGAYQPQHF. The CDR3 DNA is TGTGCCAGTCAGAGTCGGCAGGGTGCGTATCAGCCCCAGCATTTT.

This clone has a handful of counts. This sequence joins TRBV7-8 and TRBJ1-2; a possible D gene is TRBD1 (6 bases). Germline V gene data show CDR1 as SGHVS and CDR2 as FQNEAQ. V was trimmed by 2 bases and J by 3 bases, leaving 22 bases between them. This CDR3 contains 18 residues. The CDR3 spells CASSLTEDRGKGDYGYTF. CDR3 nucleotides: TGTGCCAGCAGCTTAACGGAGGACAGAGGAAAGGGTGACTATGGCTACACCTTC.

The rearrangement uses TRBV5-1 and TRBJ1-5; D uncertain. With 0 bases removed from V and 4 bases from J, the gap between germline ends came to 11 bases. The germline CDR1 and CDR2 sequences are SGHRS and YFSETQ. The CDR3 is made up of 15 amino acids. The CDR3, as DNA: TGCGCCAGCAGCTTGGCCGGTGCGGGGAATCAGCCCCAGCATTTT. It translates to CASSLAGAGNQPQHF.

The chain recombines TRBV7-8 with TRBJ2-7; 9 nucleotides line up with TRBD1. The CDR3 sequence is 15 residues long. V gave up 5 bases and J gave up 0 bases; unmatched junction bases: 5. Germline V gene data show CDR1 as SGHVS and CDR2 as FQNEAQ. Written as DNA, the CDR3 is TGTGCCAGCAGCCCAGACAGGGGGAGCTCCTACGAGCAGTACTTC. It encodes CASSPDRGSSYEQYF. Full variable domain (outside the CDR3, taken from reference TRBV7-8 and TRBJ2-7): GAGVSQSPRYKVAKRGQDVALRCDPISGHVSLFWYQQALGQGPEFLTYFQNEAQLDKSGLPSDRFFAERPEGSVSTLKIQRTQQEDSAVYLCASSPDRGSSYEQYFGPGTRLTVT.

The chain employs TRBV7-2 and TRBJ1-1; 10 bases fit TRBD1. Germline CDR1 is SGHTA and CDR2 is FQGNSA. Losses at the gene ends were 4 bases for V and 2 bases for J; bases not matched to a gene: 13. This CDR3 has 18 residues. As DNA, the CDR3 is TGTGCCAGCAGCTATAGAGGTGGGACAGGGGTATTAAACACTGAAGCTTTCTTT. This gives the protein CASSYRGGTGVLNTEAFF.

This chain links TRBV5-4 with TRBJ1-3, with D unresolved. With 4 bases removed from V and 0 bases from J, the gap between germline ends came to 14 bases. Germline V gene sequence: CDR1 SGHNT, CDR2 YYREEE (reference sequence). The CDR3 has 16 residues. CDR3 in DNA: TGTGCCAGCAGCCTCAACACCCGACTCTCTGGAAACACCATATATTTT. It encodes CASSLNTRLSGNTIYF. The whole variable domain, remainder taken from reference TRBV5-4 and TRBJ1-3, is ETGVTQSPTHLIKTRGQQVTLRCSSQSGHNTVSWYQQALGQGPQFIFQYYREEENGRGNFPPRFSGLQFPNYSSELNVNALELDDSALYLCASSLNTRLSGNTIYFGEGSWLTVV.

The chain links TRBV19 to TRBJ2-2; D possibly corresponds to TRBD2 (5 bases). Trimming stripped 1 base from V and 5 bases from J, with 5 bases between. The CDR3 sequence is 13 residues long. The germline gives CDR1 LNHDA, CDR2 SQIVND (reference sequence). This chain's CDR3 is CASSIGETGELFF. In DNA form, the CDR3 reads TGTGCCAGTAGTATAGGGGAGACCGGGGAGCTGTTTTTT.

This clone showed up just a few times. This rearrangement joins TRBV7-8 to TRBJ2-5, with no clear D. The DNA matches TRBJ2-7 better at its end, which makes the J call doubtful. The germline gives CDR1 SGHVS, CDR2 FQNEAQ. The CDR3 loop spans 15 amino acids. CDR3 sequence reads: CASSLAHEQSYEQYF. The CDR3 coding sequence is TGTGCCAGCAGCTTAGCGCATGAACAGAGCTACGAGCAGTACTTC.

The chain combines TRBV11-2 with TRBJ1-1; D is undetermined. Trimming cost V 1 base and J 12 bases, with 15 bases left between them. CDR3 length: 13 amino acids. Per the germline V gene, CDR1 is SGHAT and CDR2 is FQNNGV. The CDR3 loop is CASSLAIGRESFF. The CDR3 region has the DNA TGTGCCAGCAGCTTAGCAATAGGGAGGGAATCTTTCTTT.